A single sample gave rise to the 5 T cell receptor beta chains below, sequenced in a study of cytomegalovirus exposure and HLA in healthy donors. 60 Vbeta and 13 Jbeta primers were used in PCR. Profiled with immunoSEQ multiplex PCR; TCRdb holds only in-frame clones, not every one. The sample contains about 160,000 clones, about 76% of which appear only once. Sequencing was done on a sample of PBMCs. These receptors all stem from a human donor in good health.

The gene calls are TRBV5-1 and TRBJ2-5; the D gene is possibly TRBD1 (5 bases). Trimming removed 0 bases from V and 0 bases from J, with 9 bases in between. This CDR3 contains 15 residues. Germline CDR1 and CDR2: SGHRS and YFSETQ. The CDR3 DNA reads TGCGCCAGCAGCTTGGGACAGACCAACCAAGAGACCCAGTACTTC. It yields the protein CASSLGQTNQETQYF.

This clone was counted only a few times. The chain is built from TRBV12-1 and TRBJ2-5; the table's D gene call, TRBD2, was not cross checked with the DNA. TRBV12-1 is a listed pseudogene. The length of the CDR3 is 20 residues. The CDR3 DNA reads as TGTGCCAGCAGCCCAAGACTGTTGTTGGTAGAACGTGGCTGCCAAGAGACCCAGTACTTC. Its protein is CASSPRLLLVERGCQETQYF.

This chain uses TRBV21-1 with TRBJ1-1; no check of the table's D call, TRBD1, against the DNA was made. TRBV21-1 counts as a pseudogene. The CDR3 extends over 13 amino acids. The CDR3 here is CASSTTGTEEAFF. The CDR3 region has the DNA TGTGCCAGCAGCACAACCGGGACAGAGGAAGCTTTCTTT.

The J gene is TRBJ2-7, the V gene TRBV6-1; TRBD2 matches 12 bases. The CDR3 is 18 residues long. From germline, CDR1 is MNHNS and CDR2 SASEGT. V lost 4 bases and J lost 6; bases outside the gene matches: 16. The CDR3, as DNA: TGTGCCAGCAGTGCCGACGACCTTACCCTAGCGGGGGGGAGCGAGCAGTACTTC. Translated: CASSADDLTLAGGSEQYF.

The V call is TRBV6-1, the J call TRBJ2-7, with a tentative D call TRBD2 (5 bases). Germline V gene sequence: CDR1 MNHNS, CDR2 SASEGT. The CDR3 loop spans 14 amino acids. The germline V and J ends were trimmed by 2 bases and 1 base, with 9 bases remaining between them. CDR3 in DNA: TGTGCCAGCAGTGAAATAGGGAGTTCCTACGAGCAGTACTTC. The encoded protein is CASSEIGSSYEQYF.